This T cell receptor (beta chain) was obtained from a study of blood T cell repertoires in COVID-19. Deletions cut 3 bases from V and 1 base from J, with 6 bases between. CDR3 size: 13 residues. The germline V gene encodes CDR1 SGHTA and CDR2 FQGNSA. Sequencing was performed with immunoSEQ multiplex PCR; in TCRdb, only in-frame clones are kept and a portion is missing. The repertoire includes roughly 70,000 clones, around four fifths of them detected once, and less than 25% sits in the top ten. The TCR was taken from a man between 60 and 75 years old with acute or convalescent COVID-19. Material for sequencing was peripheral blood. The chain has TRBV7-2 and TRBJ1-1; the D gene is possibly TRBD1 (6 bases). CDR3 loop: CASSLTGNTEAFF. The CDR3 nucleotides read TGTGCCAGCAGCTTGACAGGGAACACTGAAGCTTTCTTT.